This T cell receptor (beta chain) was captured in a study of OX40 agonist ivuxolimab in advanced cancers. Study information: At around 83% male, the cohort had a mean age of around 56 years, ranging from about 23 to 79.

This CDR3 contains 16 residues. Germline-derived CDR1 and CDR2 are MGHRA and YSYEKL. Trimming took 0 bases from V and 2 from J, leaving 14 bases between them. Findings and caveats of the study: On average, CD8+ T cells had more expanded clones than CD4+. Clonal expansion from baseline to week 6 occurred in both CD4+ and CD8+ T cells.

This clone was found once. Its antigen is as yet unknown. Method: immunoSEQ multiplex PCR; TCRdb's copy keeps in-frame clones and lacks some. The profile shows about 60,000 clones, around 93% of them singletons. Sequenced here: CD4+ or CD8+ T cells sorted from blood, sampled in a trial of the OX40 agonist ivuxolimab. This clonotype was sampled from an adult with an advanced solid tumor such as melanoma, head and neck, liver or kidney cancer. J is TRBJ2-7 and V is TRBV4-1; TRBD2 might be the D (5 bases). This CDR3 reads CASSQEVGSGAYEQYF. For the CDR3, the DNA is TGCGCCAGCAGCCAAGAAGTTGGGAGCGGAGCCTACGAGCAGTACTTC.